The following is a T cell receptor beta chain sequence with its context. This clonotype was recorded at least ten times. The antigen it binds to is not known. One base away there is no much larger clone; base qualities are not given. Reading the label with the study, this specimen's treatment or condition is: alpha-CD19 control bispecific (anti-CD19 x anti-CD3). T cells were expanded from blood mononuclear cells for about 3 days with either the anti-CD3 antibody OKT3 or CD3/CD28 Dynabeads. Anti-CD19 bispecific antibody cocultures served as comparators for TRBV sequencing; in separate killing assays, anti-CD19 had no effect on Jurkat or HPB-ALL cells. Expanded T cells were maintained in RPMI 1640 supplemented with about 9.5% fetal bovine serum, recombinant human IL-2 (approximately 91 IU/ml) and IL-7 (about 5 ng/ml). Each coculture mixed roughly 50,000 target cells and roughly 50,000 normal T cells with bispecific antibody in approximately 93 ul and was incubated at 37 degrees C for about 15 hours. Each bispecific antibody was composed of two single-chain variable fragments, which were expressed in a single-chain diabody format with a His tag. Healthy human donors supplied the effector T cells, with peripheral blood mononuclear cells isolated from leukapheresis samples using Ficoll density gradient centrifugation.

These data are taken from a study of beta chain bispecific antibodies for T cell cancers (dated by TCRdb to the early 2020s). Context from the whole study: Healthy donor T cells were cocultured with T cell leukemia lines and bispecific antibodies, then TRBV sequencing of surviving cells measured the depletion of each TRBV family. On the cell surface, TRBV12 (TRBV12-3) was expressed by Jurkat cells, whereas TRBV5-5 was expressed by HPB-ALL cells.

Unique molecular identifier barcodes were built into the libraries and used for clonotype quantification. Qiagen AllPrep DNA/RNA Micro kits were used to isolate total RNA, and an Agilent TapeStation was used to check RNA quality. TCR beta libraries were built by 5' RACE: cDNA synthesis followed by two PCR steps using TCR beta constant-region gene-specific primers. Sequencing of the TCR beta libraries was done on an Illumina MiSeq platform. The original methods were these. MIGEC, MiXCR and VDJtools were used to process the reads. Clonotype frequency was computed as the clonotype's share of unique molecular identifiers among all unique molecular identifiers in the sample. Nonfunctional TRBV genes listed as pseudogenes or open reading frames in IMGT, such as TRBV1, TRBV12-1 and TRBV21, were excluded. TCRdb itself trimmed the public reads at Q25 with fastp, ran MiXCR and retained productive beta chains. One record per CDR3 amino acid sequence lists the most common genes and DNA. The V and J calls were not made by the authors but by TCRdb's processing. The sample includes several thousand distinct CDR3 sequences, with around 2.2% observed a single time. The ten largest clones add up to 66% of the sample.

Trimming costs V 4 bases and J 3 bases, and their ends lie 10 bases apart. Its CDR3 holds 13 amino acids, cysteine through phenylalanine. The retained sequence is limited to the CDR3, 39 bases, with the frame set at the first base. According to the germline V gene, CDR1 reads SGHDT and CDR2 reads YYEEEE. What the work shows at the level of the full study, not this receptor alone: Cross-reactivity of the anti-TRBV5-5 antibody with TRBV5-6 was attributed to high sequence similarity between the two genes. Leukemia cell line cells were mixed with normal T cells in each sequenced sample, and most of the targeted TRBV signal was derived from the leukemia cells rather than from the normal T cells. Relative to anti-CD19, TRBV5-5 signal was reduced by almost 99% and signal from the closely related TRBV5-6 was reduced by roughly 90% after anti-TRBV5-5 exposure. Relative to anti-CD19, exposure to anti-TRBV12 lowered the TRBV12-3 share of total TRBV signal by around 99%, while TRBV12-4 dropped by roughly 33%, a change that was not significant.

The chain joins TRBV5-6 to TRBJ1-1, with no confidently assigned D gene. The receptor's source is a human donor in good health. Some clones in this sample may be carry-over from other donors' samples. Sequenced material: T cells from a healthy donor cultured with Jurkat leukemia cells, taken from a culture containing an anti-CD19 bispecific antibody. CDR3 sequence: CASSPLIDTEAFF. The DNA sequence is given as TGTGCCAGCAGCCCTCTGATTGACACTGAAGCTTTCTTT.